These 23 T cell receptor beta chains came from one sample sequenced in a study of neurological immune-mediated disorders. Time point meaning: longitudinal time-point 1 (baseline). One entry per CDR3 protein, called by TCRdb with MiXCR from the 5' RACE reads. The profile shows more than 70,000 distinct CDR3 sequences, roughly 10% of them singletons. Specimen: PBMCs. Source of these receptors: a man aged 25 to 40 in good health.

This sequence joins TRBV2 and TRBJ1-5; no reliable D call. Germline CDR1 SNHLY, CDR2 FYNNEI. CDR3 length: 15 amino acids. The V end was cut by 7 bases, the J end by 5 bases, with 18 bases between. The CDR3 region is CASKSLWQAYQPQHF. In DNA form, the CDR3 reads TGTGCCAGCAAGTCCTTATGGCAGGCGTATCAGCCCCAGCATTTT.

This clonotype was counted at least ten times. This chain uses TRBV7-9 with TRBJ2-1; either TRBD1 or TRBD2 may fit D (7 bases each). Trimming stripped 5 bases from V and 7 bases from J, with 15 bases between. The CDR3 has 14 amino acids. Germline CDR1 is SEHNR and CDR2 is FQNEAQ (reference sequence). CDR3 residues: CASSHRQGGNEQFF. CDR3 DNA sequence: TGTGCCAGCAGCCACCGACAGGGAGGGAATGAGCAGTTCTTC.

This clonotype occurred many times. The chain links TRBV9 to TRBJ2-3; D is possibly TRBD2 (5 bases). The V and J ends lost 4 bases and 5 bases respectively, with 14 bases between them. CDR3 length: 14 amino acids. Germline assignment: CDR1 SGDLS and CDR2 YYNGEE. The CDR3 region is CASSLSGMLDTQYF. The DNA of the CDR3 is TGTGCCAGCAGCCTCTCCGGGATGCTAGATACGCAGTATTTT.

The chain uses TRBV4-2 and TRBJ2-3, with D perhaps assigned TRBD1 or TRBD2 (5 bases each). CDR1 is LGHNA and CDR2 is YNFKEQ in the germline V gene. This CDR3 has 15 amino acids. Deletions cut 0 bases from V and 2 bases from J, with 9 bases between. The CDR3 DNA reads as TGTGCCAGCAGCCAAGAGATAGGGACCACAGATACGCAGTATTTT. Translated, it gives CASSQEIGTTDTQYF.

This clonotype has a count of ten or more. The gene calls are TRBV10-1 and TRBJ2-1, with D possibly matching TRBD2 (6 bases). CDR1 is WNHNN, CDR2 SYGVQD, per germline (reference sequence). Trimming took off 3 bases at V and 0 bases at J, with 12 bases between the two ends. The CDR3 covers 16 residues. CDR3 in amino acids: CASSEGAGPSYNEQFF. The DNA for the CDR3 is TGCGCCAGCAGTGAAGGAGCGGGCCCCTCCTACAATGAGCAGTTCTTC.

This clonotype was observed many times. This chain uses TRBV6-1 with TRBJ1-3; D may be TRBD1 (5 bases). Trimming took off 6 bases at V and 5 bases at J, with 14 bases between the two ends. Germline lookup yields CDR1 MNHNS and CDR2 SASEGT. CDR3 length: 14 residues. The CDR3 is CASRQTEPRNTIYF. The CDR3 DNA reads TGTGCCAGCAGGCAGACAGAACCTAGAAACACCATATATTTT.

This clonotype was found many times. The gene calls are TRBV7-9 and TRBJ2-2; the D is unclear. V gave up 4 bases and J gave up 3 bases, with 12 bases separating them. The CDR3 is 15 amino acids. CDR1 is SEHNR, CDR2 FQNEAQ, per germline (reference sequence). The CDR3 sequence is CASSSIRPDTGELFF. The CDR3 DNA is TGTGCCAGCAGCTCGATCCGTCCGGACACCGGGGAGCTGTTTTTT. The full variable domain, with the rest looked up from reference TRBV7-9 and TRBJ2-2, is DTGVSQNPRHKITKRGQNVTFRCDPISEHNRLYWYRQTLGQGPEFLTYFQNEAQLEKSRLLSDRFSAERPKGSFSTLEIQRTEQGDSAMYLCASSSIRPDTGELFFGEGSRLTVL.

This clonotype was observed many times. The genes are TRBV5-1 and TRBJ2-3, with D possibly being TRBD2 (7 bases). The ends were cut back, 0 bases at V and 2 bases at J, with 16 bases in the middle. Germline loops: CDR1 SGHRS, CDR2 YFSETQ. The CDR3 loop spans 17 amino acids. CDR3 loop: CASSLVQGGSVTDTQYF. The CDR3 bases are TGCGCCAGCAGCTTGGTACAGGGCGGGAGTGTCACAGATACGCAGTATTTT.

This clonotype occurred a few times. The J gene is TRBJ2-3, the V gene TRBV15; weak D call: TRBD2 (5 bases). V lost 1 base, J lost 2 bases, and 10 bases lay in between. Germline CDR1 is LNHNV and CDR2 is YYDKDF (reference sequence). The CDR3 extends over 15 amino acids. The CDR3 coding sequence is TGTGCCACCAGCAGAGCTAGCTATACCACAGATACGCAGTATTTT. This sequence encodes CATSRASYTTDTQYF.

This clonotype was seen at least ten times. The chain joins TRBV7-8 to TRBJ1-2, with TRBD1 as a possible D gene (5 bases). Germline V gives CDR1 SGHVS, CDR2 FQNEAQ. V was shortened by 1 base and J by 8 bases, with 11 bases between the two germline ends. This CDR3 has 13 residues. For the CDR3, the DNA is TGTGCCAGCAGCTTAGGGCAGGGCGGCGGCTACACCTTC. Protein product: CASSLGQGGGYTF. The full variable domain, with the rest looked up from reference TRBV7-8 and TRBJ1-2, is GAGVSQSPRYKVAKRGQDVALRCDPISGHVSLFWYQQALGQGPEFLTYFQNEAQLDKSGLPSDRFFAERPEGSVSTLKIQRTQQEDSAVYLCASSLGQGGGYTFGSGTRLTVV.

This clonotype was seen many times. The genes are TRBV7-3 and TRBJ2-2; D may match TRBD1 or TRBD2 (5 bases each). CDR1 is SGHTA and CDR2 is FQGTGA in the germline V gene. This CDR3 is built from 12 residues. Trimming pared 5 bases from V and 6 bases from J, leaving 7 bases between. The CDR3 DNA reads as TGTGCCAGCAGCCAGGGACCCGGGGAGCTGTTTTTT. Its protein is CASSQGPGELFF.

In its sample, this clonotype was seen many times. V is TRBV5-1 and J is TRBJ2-3; weak D call: TRBD2 (6 bases). Per germline, CDR1 SGHRS and CDR2 YFSETQ. V lost 2 bases, J lost 3 bases, and 16 bases lay in between. CDR3 length: 16 residues. The CDR3 DNA is TGCGCCAGCAGCTTAACAACGGGACTTACAACAGATACGCAGTATTTT. Its translation is CASSLTTGLTTDTQYF.

This clonotype appeared many times. The V gene is TRBV5-5, the J gene TRBJ1-5, with 9 bases that match TRBD1. This CDR3 region has 14 residues. Unmatched junction bases numbered 0, after V lost 4 bases and J lost 1 base. Looked up from germline, CDR1 is SGHKS and CDR2 is YYEKEE (reference sequence). In nucleotides, the CDR3 is TGTGCCAGCAGCGGACAGGGGAGCAATCAGCCCCAGCATTTT. It codes for CASSGQGSNQPQHF.

This clonotype qualifies as medium-sized. V is TRBV9 and J is TRBJ2-5, with no clear D. The CDR3 contains 14 residues. The V end lost 0 bases, the J end lost 5 bases, and 11 bases lay between the germline ends. Germline V gene lookup returns CDR1 SGDLS and CDR2 YYNGEE. CDR3 DNA: TGTGCCAGCAGCGTAGATGTTACTTTGGAGACCCAGTACTTC. Amino acid sequence: CASSVDVTLETQYF.

This clonotype has at least ten counts. The chain links TRBV20-1 to TRBJ2-2; D unresolved. Trimming shortened V by 0 bases and J by 1 base, and 9 bases separated the two germline ends. Germline-derived CDR1 and CDR2 are DFQATT and SNEGSKA (reference sequence). The CDR3 runs to 15 residues. The CDR3 is CSARDEQKNTGELFF. The CDR3 nucleotides read TGCAGTGCTAGAGATGAACAGAAGAACACCGGGGAGCTGTTTTTT.

The rearrangement uses TRBV12-3 or TRBV12-4 and TRBJ2-7; 9 bases are a match to TRBD1. The CDR3 extends over 13 amino acids. Trimming took 8 bases from V and 2 from J; bases not matched to a gene: 4. In DNA, the CDR3 is TGTGCCAGCGCCCGGACAGGGGCCTACGAGCAGTACTTC. It specifies CASARTGAYEQYF.

Many counts were recorded for this clonotype. CDR3: CASSSDFTVNTEAFF. The CDR3 coding sequence is TGTGCCAGCAGTTCCGATTTTACGGTGAACACTGAAGCTTTCTTT. The chain recombines TRBV12-3 or TRBV12-4 with TRBJ1-1; D gene uncertain. The V gene lost 4 bases and the J gene lost 0 bases, with 12 bases spanning the gap. The CDR3 is made up of 15 amino acids.

This clonotype was seen ten or more times. Here the CDR3 DNA reads TGTGCCATCAGTGAGATGGTAGATACGCAGTATTTT. It encodes CAISEMVDTQYF. V is TRBV10-3 and J is TRBJ2-3; D not resolved. From germline, CDR1 is ENHRY and CDR2 SYGVKD. The CDR3 has 12 residues. Deletions cut 2 bases from V and 5 bases from J, with 5 bases between.

As regards this clonotype: With a much larger clone just one base away, this may be a read error. This chain uses TRBV20-1 with TRBJ1-2; D not certain. CDR3 length: 13 amino acids. Deletions cut 4 bases from V and 4 bases from J, with 13 bases between. Germline-derived CDR1 and CDR2 are DFQATT and SNEGSKA (reference sequence). The CDR3: CSATRHGLYGYTF. The CDR3 DNA reads TGCAGTGCTACCAGACATGGTCTCTATGGCTACACCTTC.

This clonotype was picked up many times. The rearrangement joins TRBV28 to TRBJ2-6, with D maybe TRBD2 (5 bases). The CDR3 spans 17 residues. The V gene lost 5 bases and the J gene lost 2 bases, with 16 bases spanning the gap. Germline-derived CDR1 and CDR2 are MDHEN and SYDVKM. CDR3 region: CASSPTTGNPGANVLTF. The CDR3 region has the DNA TGTGCCAGCAGTCCCACCACGGGGAACCCTGGGGCCAACGTCCTGACTTTC.

This clonotype came up many times. The chain couples TRBV5-1 to TRBJ2-2, with 9 nucleotides matching TRBD1. This CDR3 has 15 residues. Trimming took 4 bases from V and 6 from J; bases not matched to a gene: 7. Germline V gives CDR1 SGHRS, CDR2 YFSETQ. The CDR3 DNA sequence: TGCGCCAGCAGCGGACCGGGACAGGGTGCCGGGGAGCTGTTTTTT. Translating it yields CASSGPGQGAGELFF. Supplemented by reference TRBV5-1 and TRBJ2-2, the full variable domain reads KAGVTQTPRYLIKTRGQQVTLSCSPISGHRSVSWYQQTPGQGLQFLFEYFSETQRNKGNFPGRFSGRQFSNSRSEMNVSTLELGDSALYLCASSGPGQGAGELFFGEGSRLTVL.

The sample holds many counts of this clonotype. The J gene is TRBJ2-1, the V gene TRBV3-1; 12 bases line up with TRBD2. The germline V gene has CDR1 LGHDT and CDR2 YNNKEL (reference sequence). The CDR3 contains 18 residues. V was pared by 1 base and J by 8 bases, with 12 bases of the junction left unmatched. For the CDR3, the DNA is TGTGCCAGCAGCCAAGTATCTAGCGGGAGGGCCTATACCCATGAGCAGTTCTTC. Translating gives CASSQVSSGRAYTHEQFF.

There are many counts of this clonotype. V gene TRBV4-1 combines with J gene TRBJ2-5, with a weak D call TRBD2 (5 bases). V was trimmed by 0 bases and J by 4 bases, leaving 12 bases between them. Germline CDR1 is MGHRA and CDR2 is YSYEKL. CDR3 size: 15 residues. DNA for the CDR3: TGCGCCAGCAGCCAAGATGCGCTCCGGGGAGAGACCCAGTACTTC. This sequence encodes CASSQDALRGETQYF.